These 30 T cell receptor beta chains share one sample of origin, sequenced in a study of blood T cell repertoires in COVID-19. Data came from immunoSEQ multiplex PCR; TCRdb stores just in-frame clones and leaves some out. The sample holds approximately 170,000 clones, about 92% seen once. The sample taken for sequencing was peripheral blood. The origin of the receptors is a man in his 60s with active or convalescent COVID-19.

The chain employs TRBV5-5 and TRBJ1-6; 7 bases align to TRBD1. The germline gives CDR1 SGHKS, CDR2 YYEKEE (reference sequence). This CDR3 spans 14 amino acids. Losses at the gene ends were 0 bases for V and 7 bases for J; bases not matched to a gene: 1. CDR3: CASSLEQGNSPLHF. In nucleotides, the CDR3 is TGTGCCAGCAGCTTGGAACAGGGGAATTCACCCCTCCACTTT.

The CDR3 nucleotides are TGTGCCAGCAGTACCGGGACATTGGTTGAAGCTTTCTTT. It specifies CASSTGTLVEAFF. The chain joins TRBV2 to TRBJ1-1; D might be TRBD1 (6 bases). CDR1 and CDR2 from the germline V gene are SNHLY and FYNNEI. V lost 5 bases and J lost 7, with 14 bases in between. The CDR3 length is 13 residues.

This chain uses TRBV5-1 with TRBJ2-7, with D possibly TRBD1 on 5 matching bases. V lost 0 bases and J 4 bases, leaving 11 bases between the germline ends. This CDR3 has 14 residues. Germline loops: CDR1 SGHRS, CDR2 YFSETQ. Here the CDR3 reads CASSLGQLFYEQYF. CDR3 bases: TGCGCCAGCAGCTTGGGACAGCTATTTTACGAGCAGTACTTC.

This clone was seen more than once but under ten times. For the CDR3, the DNA is TGTGCCAGCTCACCACTACAGGGGGATGGCTACACCTTC. The encoded protein is CASSPLQGDGYTF. The J gene is TRBJ1-2, the V gene TRBV18, with 8 bases identical to TRBD1. The germline V gene has CDR1 KGHSH and CDR2 LQKENI. V lost 1 base, J lost 6 bases, and 1 base stayed unmatched. This CDR3 has 13 residues.

The CDR3 region has the DNA TGTGCCAGCTCACCACCCAGACAAAACCTTGAAGCTTTCTTT. Its translation: CASSPPRQNLEAFF. This sequence joins TRBV18 and TRBJ1-1; no definite D call. Germline CDR1 KGHSH, CDR2 LQKENI. The CDR3 length is 14 residues. The V gene lost 0 bases and the J gene lost 7 bases, with 12 bases spanning the gap.

V is TRBV7-2 and J is TRBJ2-1; 11 bases line up with TRBD2. This CDR3 spans 15 amino acids. J was trimmed by 9 bases and V by 6 bases; bases with no gene match: 10. Looked up from germline, CDR1 is SGHTA and CDR2 is FQGNSA. The CDR3 reads CASRKIAGGPGEQFF. In DNA, the CDR3 is TGTGCCAGCAGGAAAATAGCGGGAGGGCCCGGTGAGCAGTTCTTC.

This clone was seen a single time. V gene TRBV6-6 combines with J gene TRBJ2-5, with TRBD1 as a possible D gene (5 bases). The germline V gene encodes CDR1 MNHNY and CDR2 SVGAGI (reference sequence). V lost 0 bases and J 4 bases, leaving 15 bases between the germline ends. The CDR3 has 16 residues. The CDR3 DNA reads TGTGCCAGCAGTTACTCGGAACAGGACCTCGTAGAGACCCAGTACTTC. It translates to CASSYSEQDLVETQYF.

The rearrangement uses TRBV5-1 and TRBJ1-1; a weak D match, TRBD1 (6 bases). Trimming stripped 0 bases from V and 1 base from J, with 10 bases between. The CDR3 loop spans 15 amino acids. The V gene's germline CDR1 is SGHRS and CDR2 YFSETQ. The CDR3 here is CASSLDGGANTEAFF. CDR3 bases: TGCGCCAGCAGCTTGGATGGGGGCGCGAACACTGAAGCTTTCTTT. The complete variable domain, with remaining parts taken from reference TRBV5-1 and TRBJ1-1, reads KAGVTQTPRYLIKTRGQQVTLSCSPISGHRSVSWYQQTPGQGLQFLFEYFSETQRNKGNFPGRFSGRQFSNSRSEMNVSTLELGDSALYLCASSLDGGANTEAFFGQGTRLTVV.

The chain recombines TRBV5-1 with TRBJ1-1; 7 bases are a match to TRBD1. The CDR3 has 13 amino acids. Per the germline V gene, CDR1 is SGHRS and CDR2 is YFSETQ. V dropped 2 bases and J dropped 3; count of bases not matched to a gene: 1. Here the CDR3 DNA reads TGCGCCAGCAGCTTCGGGACAGACACTGAAGCTTTCTTT. Translating gives CASSFGTDTEAFF.

The chain joins TRBV12-3 or TRBV12-4 to TRBJ1-4; 9 bases match TRBD1. The CDR3 contains 13 residues. Germline trimming cut 8 bases from V and 5 bases from J; bases unmatched to any gene: 3. CDR3 region: CASSGTGNEKLFF. The CDR3 nucleotides read TGTGCCAGCTCCGGGACAGGGAATGAAAAACTGTTTTTT.

V gene TRBV19 combines with J gene TRBJ1-2, with TRBD1 matching over 10 bases. The junction had 2 bases not matched to a gene; V was cut back by 6 bases and J by 4 bases. The CDR3 covers 13 residues. Germline V gives CDR1 LNHDA, CDR2 SQIVND (reference sequence). CDR3 region: CASSRTGGYGYTF. Written as DNA, the CDR3 is TGTGCCAGTAGCCGGACAGGGGGCTATGGCTACACCTTC.

The genes are TRBV6-5 and TRBJ1-4; tentative D call: TRBD1 (5 bases). The CDR3 has 14 residues. The V and J ends lost 8 bases and 8 bases respectively, with 18 bases between them. Germline-derived CDR1 and CDR2 are MNHEY and SVGAGI. CDR3 DNA: TGTGCCAGCTGTATCGGGGGAGGTAACGAAAAACTGTTTTTT. This encodes CASCIGGGNEKLFF.

The gene calls are TRBV2 and TRBJ1-5; 8 positions agree with TRBD1. Germline loops: CDR1 SNHLY, CDR2 FYNNEI. V was pared by 6 bases and J by 5 bases, with 3 bases of the junction left unmatched. The CDR3 is 13 residues long. The CDR3 DNA is TGTGCCAGCAGCGGACAGGGTGATCAGCCCCAGCATTTT. It encodes CASSGQGDQPQHF. The full variable domain, its missing parts supplied by reference TRBV2 and TRBJ1-5, is EPEVTQTPSHQVTQMGQEVILRCVPISNHLYFYWYRQILGQKVEFLVSFYNNEISEKSEIFDDQFSVERPDGSNFTLKIRSTKLEDSAMYFCASSGQGDQPQHFGDGTRLSIL.

CDR3 DNA: TGCGCCAGCAGTGAGTCGCCACAGCCAAACATTGGCGAGCAGTACTTC. This encodes CASSESPQPNIGEQYF. This chain joins TRBV10-2 and TRBJ2-7; D remains unclear. The germline V gene encodes CDR1 WSHSY and CDR2 SAAADI. The CDR3 is 16 amino acids. V lost 0 bases, J lost 6 bases, and 18 bases lay in between.

Only one count was recorded for this clone. The chain uses TRBV7-9 and TRBJ2-3; 8 positions match TRBD2. The length of the CDR3 is 16 residues. Germline V gene data show CDR1 as SEHNR and CDR2 as FQNEAQ (reference sequence). V shed 8 bases, J shed 0 bases, and the junction held 10 bases outside the gene matches. The CDR3 DNA reads TGTGCCAGCGCGGAGCGGGGGTCTACTAGCACAGATACGCAGTATTTT. It codes for CASAERGSTSTDTQYF.

The count of this clone is one. The V call is TRBV9, the J call TRBJ1-1; 7 bases fit TRBD1. The trim removed 4 bases at V and 4 bases at J, leaving 10 bases unmatched. CDR1 is SGDLS and CDR2 is YYNGEE in the germline V gene. There are 15 residues in the CDR3. The CDR3 sequence is CASSKQTGLGTEAFF. CDR3 nucleotides: TGTGCCAGCAGCAAGCAGACAGGGTTGGGCACTGAAGCTTTCTTT.

The rearrangement links TRBV5-1 to TRBJ2-1, with D perhaps TRBD2 (6 bases). The V and J ends lost 0 bases and 1 base respectively, with 14 bases between them. This CDR3 comprises 17 residues. Germline V lookup: CDR1 SGHRS, CDR2 YFSETQ. CDR3 residues: CASSLVAGRMSYNEQFF. Here the CDR3 DNA reads TGCGCCAGCAGCTTGGTCGCCGGGAGAATGTCCTACAATGAGCAGTTCTTC.

V usage is TRBV10-3 and J usage is TRBJ2-3; 9 bases map to TRBD1. The junction had 7 bases not matched to a gene; V was cut back by 5 bases and J by 1 base. This CDR3 has 16 amino acids. CDR1 ENHRY and CDR2 SYGVKD come from the germline V gene. The CDR3 is CAISPGQGPGTDTQYF. For the CDR3, the DNA is TGTGCCATCAGTCCGGGACAGGGACCTGGCACAGATACGCAGTATTTT.

The V call is TRBV27, the J call TRBJ1-2; 7 bases map to TRBD1. Losses at the gene ends were 6 bases for V and 8 bases for J; bases not matched to a gene: 6. The CDR3 is 12 amino acids. The germline gives CDR1 MNHEY, CDR2 SMNVEV (reference sequence). The CDR3 bases are TGTGCCAGCAGGAAGGGGGCGGGGGGCTACACCTTC. Protein product: CASRKGAGGYTF.

The chain links TRBV5-1 to TRBJ1-6, with no clear D. Germline V gene sequence: CDR1 SGHRS, CDR2 YFSETQ. The ends were cut back, 4 bases at V and 7 bases at J, with 18 bases in the middle. This CDR3 has 16 residues. This chain's CDR3 is CASSTGEGLRNSPLHF. The CDR3 region has the DNA TGCGCCAGCAGCACGGGCGAGGGTCTTCGGAATTCACCCCTCCACTTT.

The chain uses TRBV5-1 and TRBJ1-5; D gene uncertain. Looked up from germline, CDR1 is SGHRS and CDR2 is YFSETQ. This CDR3 has 13 residues. Trimming took off 0 bases at V and 4 bases at J, with 5 bases between the two ends. The CDR3 reads CASSLEQNQPQHF. CDR3 DNA sequence: TGCGCCAGCAGCTTGGAACAGAATCAGCCCCAGCATTTT.

CDR3: CSVETPFGFDGYTF. CDR3 sequence (DNA): TGCAGCGTTGAGACCCCCTTCGGGTTTGATGGCTACACCTTC. The chain joins TRBV29-1 to TRBJ1-2; D ambiguous. CDR3 length equals 14 residues. CDR1 SQVTM and CDR2 ANQGSEA come from the germline V gene. V was trimmed by 3 bases and J by 6 bases, leaving 17 bases between them.

The chain employs TRBV30 and TRBJ1-5; D gene ambiguous. CDR3 length: 14 residues. The germline gives CDR1 GTSNPN, CDR2 SVGIG (reference sequence). V lost 5 bases, J lost 0 bases, and 11 bases lay in between. CDR3 DNA sequence: TGTGCCTGGGGACTGGGTCTTAGCAATCAGCCCCAGCATTTT. This encodes CAWGLGLSNQPQHF. The entire variable domain, with the rest obtained from reference TRBV30 and TRBJ1-5, is as follows: SQTIHQWPATLVQPVGSPLSLECTVEGTSNPNLYWYRQAAGRGLQLLFYSVGIGQISSEVPQNLSASRPQDRQFILSSKKLLLSDSGFYLCAWGLGLSNQPQHFGDGTRLSIL.

The chain's CDR3 is CASSPAGQGGQPQHF. The CDR3 DNA reads as TGTGCCAGCAGTCCGGCCGGACAGGGAGGTCAGCCCCAGCATTTT. This chain connects TRBV27 to TRBJ1-5; 8 positions agree with TRBD1. CDR3 length: 15 amino acids. The V gene end was trimmed by 5 bases and the J gene end by 6 bases; junction bases not matched to a gene: 9. Germline V gives CDR1 MNHEY, CDR2 SMNVEV (reference sequence).

The V gene is TRBV20-1, the J gene TRBJ2-1, with D maybe TRBD2 (10 bases). This CDR3 contains 19 residues. The V gene's germline CDR1 is DFQATT and CDR2 SNEGSKA (reference sequence). V lost 3 bases and J 16 bases, leaving 40 bases between the germline ends. The CDR3 nucleotides read TGCAGTGCTAGTCGAAGACAGGGGGATCAGGCACTAGCGGGATTGCGAATCTTCTTC. Residues: CSASRRQGDQALAGLRIFF.

The V and J genes are TRBV5-1 and TRBJ1-6; D gene ambiguous. The CDR3 spans 14 residues. Germline CDR1 is SGHRS and CDR2 is YFSETQ. Trimming pared 0 bases from V and 7 bases from J, leaving 8 bases between. The chain's CDR3 is CASSLDNPNSPLHF. The CDR3 DNA is TGCGCCAGCAGCTTGGATAATCCGAATTCACCCCTCCACTTT.

V usage is TRBV21-1 and J usage is TRBJ2-2; the table's D call of TRBD1 was not tested on the DNA. TRBV21-1 is a recognized pseudogene. The CDR3 has 14 amino acids. CDR3 protein: CASTKDRNTGELFF. In DNA, the CDR3 is TGTGCCAGCACCAAGGACAGGAACACCGGGGAGCTGTTTTTT.

This rearrangement joins TRBV5-4 to TRBJ2-1; the match to TRBD2 covers 13 bases. Trimming took 0 bases from V and 6 from J; bases not matched to a gene: 3. Germline V lookup: CDR1 SGHNT, CDR2 YYREEE (reference sequence). CDR3 length equals 16 residues. CDR3 protein: CASSLVRTSGGNEQFF. Written as DNA, the CDR3 is TGTGCCAGCAGCTTGGTAAGGACTAGCGGGGGCAATGAGCAGTTCTTC.

The chain carries TRBV27 and TRBJ1-4; no clear D. Between the trimmed V and J ends, which lost 0 bases and 3 bases, there was a span of 5 bases. Germline CDR1 reads MNHEY; CDR2 reads SMNVEV (reference sequence). This CDR3 has 14 residues. The CDR3 spells CASSLSVANEKLFF. The CDR3 DNA reads TGTGCCAGCAGTTTATCGGTAGCTAATGAAAAACTGTTTTTT.

This clone has just a few counts. The chain's CDR3 is CASSQVGGGRYEQYF. Here the CDR3 DNA reads TGCGCCAGCAGCCAAGTGGGCGGGGGTAGGTACGAGCAGTACTTC. The chain is built from TRBV4-1 and TRBJ2-7, with 7 nucleotides matching TRBD2. V lost 1 base to trimming and J lost 4 bases; unmatched junction nucleotides: 7. The CDR3 has 15 residues. CDR1 is MGHRA, CDR2 YSYEKL, per germline.